These 20 T cell receptor beta chains came from one sample sequenced in a study of T cells in Graves' hyperthyroidism and ophthalmopathy. The TCR beta CDR3 regions underwent amplification using RNA transcripts as the source. A first-round RT-PCR of the TCR CDR3 used the HTBI primer set. TCRdb reprocessed the multiplex PCR reads with MiXCR, giving one entry per CDR3 protein. The sample includes approximately 520,000 distinct CDR3 sequences, more than 20% of them seen just once. Sequencing used blood. These TCRs come from a man in his late teens or twenties with Graves' hyperthyroidism.

Ten or more counts support this clonotype. The chain uses TRBV12-3 or TRBV12-4 and TRBJ1-2; D unresolved. Between the trimmed V and J ends, which lost 7 bases and 5 bases, there was a span of 20 bases. This CDR3 has 15 amino acids. CDR3 sequence: CASTARRVKTYGYTF. The CDR3, as DNA: TGTGCCAGCACCGCAAGAAGGGTTAAAACGTATGGCTACACCTTC.

In this sample, this clonotype turned up many times. The chain has TRBV12-3 or TRBV12-4 and TRBJ1-6; D gene ambiguous. The CDR3 totals 17 residues. Trimming stripped 5 bases from V and 0 bases from J, with 14 bases between. CDR3 amino acids: CASSPRRVSSYNSPLHF. In DNA form, the CDR3 reads TGTGCCAGCAGTCCTCGACGGGTTAGCTCCTATAATTCACCCCTCCACTTT.

The sample holds many counts of this clonotype. The chain employs TRBV12-3 or TRBV12-4 and TRBJ1-5; no clear D. Between the trimmed V and J ends, which lost 5 bases and 0 bases, there was a span of 14 bases. The length of the CDR3 is 16 residues. The CDR3 protein is CASSPHGSYSNQPQHF. The CDR3 region has the DNA TGTGCCAGCAGTCCACATGGGAGTTATAGCAATCAGCCCCAGCATTTT.

The chain couples TRBV6-1 to TRBJ2-5; possible D gene TRBD1, 6 bases. The germline gives CDR1 MNHNS, CDR2 SASEGT. The CDR3 covers 13 residues. V was cut by 10 bases and J by 9 bases, with 21 bases left in between. The CDR3: CATQGTPSGAQYF. Here the CDR3 DNA reads TGTGCCACCCAGGGGACACCCTCCGGGGCCCAGTACTTC.

This clonotype was picked up many times. CDR3 DNA sequence: TGTGCCAGCAGGTCAGAGGACGGCCTTTACGAGCAGTACTTC. It codes for CASRSEDGLYEQYF. The rearrangement joins TRBV7-9 to TRBJ2-7; D unclear. The length of the CDR3 is 14 residues. V was cut by 6 bases and J by 4 bases, with 16 bases left in between. Germline values: CDR1 SEHNR, CDR2 FQNEAQ (reference sequence).

This clonotype has at least ten counts. The chain employs TRBV6-5 and TRBJ1-6, with 9 positions matching TRBD1. The germline gives CDR1 MNHEY, CDR2 SVGAGI. V lost 2 bases to trimming and J lost 7 bases; unmatched junction nucleotides: 0. The CDR3 loop spans 14 amino acids. CDR3 sequence reads: CASSYDRGNSPLHF. CDR3 DNA: TGTGCCAGCAGTTACGACAGGGGGAATTCACCCCTCCACTTT.

This clonotype was detected many times. This rearrangement joins TRBV10-1 to TRBJ1-5; D call uncertain. The V end lost 1 base, the J end lost 0 bases, and 4 bases lay between the germline ends. Germline CDR1 reads WNHNN; CDR2 reads SYGVQD (reference sequence). The CDR3 has 14 residues. DNA for the CDR3: TGCGCCAGCAGTGAGTTCAGTAGCAATCAGCCCCAGCATTTT. Its protein is CASSEFSSNQPQHF.

Of note for this clonotype: A much larger clone lies a single base off, so this may be a read error. The chain carries TRBV30 and TRBJ1-5; D is unclear. Germline CDR1 reads GTSNPN; CDR2 reads SVGIG (reference sequence). The CDR3 has 13 amino acids. CDR3 residues: CAWSVDGIQPPHF. In DNA form, the CDR3 reads TGTGCCTGGAGTGTAGACGGGATCCAGCCCCCGCATTTT.

This clonotype was recorded at least ten times. This chain connects TRBV10-3 to TRBJ1-1; the match to TRBD1 covers 8 bases. Germline CDR1 reads ENHRY; CDR2 reads SYGVKD. With V trimmed by 8 bases and J by 3 bases, 11 bases remained unmatched. CDR3 size: 15 residues. CDR3 sequence reads: CAILEQGAPDTEAFF. The CDR3 nucleotides read TGTGCCATCTTGGAGCAGGGGGCGCCGGACACTGAAGCTTTCTTT.

The chain employs TRBV5-1 and TRBJ1-2; 7 bases agree with TRBD1. Germline V gene lookup returns CDR1 SGHRS and CDR2 YFSETQ. V dropped 0 bases and J dropped 5; count of bases not matched to a gene: 4. This CDR3 spans 14 amino acids. In DNA form, the CDR3 reads TGCGCCAGCAGCTTGGACACAGGGGAGTATGGCTACACCTTC. Protein sequence: CASSLDTGEYGYTF.

At least ten counts were recorded for this clonotype. J is TRBJ2-6 and V is TRBV7-9; D unclear. CDR3 length equals 14 residues. Germline assignment: CDR1 SEHNR and CDR2 FQNEAQ (reference sequence). The V gene lost 4 bases and the J gene lost 0 bases, with 4 bases spanning the gap. The CDR3 coding sequence is TGTGCCAGCAGCTCAAGCTCTGGGGCCAACGTCCTGACTTTC. This sequence encodes CASSSSSGANVLTF.

This clonotype showed up many times. The CDR3 here is CASSSWDRSYEQYF. The CDR3 bases are TGTGCCAGCAGCTCATGGGACAGATCCTACGAGCAGTACTTC. The chain uses TRBV7-8 and TRBJ2-7, with TRBD1 identical over 7 bases. The germline V gene encodes CDR1 SGHVS and CDR2 FQNEAQ. V was clipped by 4 bases and J by 1 base; unmatched bases: 4. The CDR3 contains 14 residues.

This clonotype was observed many times. This chain connects TRBV6-1 to TRBJ2-2; 8 bases fit TRBD2. Germline CDR1 MNHNS, CDR2 SASEGT. The CDR3 contains 14 residues. The trim removed 6 bases at V and 4 bases at J, leaving 4 bases unmatched. This chain's CDR3 is CASSREGPTGELFF. The CDR3 DNA sequence: TGTGCCAGCAGCCGGGAGGGGCCCACCGGGGAGCTGTTTTTT.

This clonotype was recorded a few times. The chain couples TRBV5-1 to TRBJ2-7; D uncertain. From germline, CDR1 is SGHRS and CDR2 YFSETQ. The CDR3 loop spans 15 amino acids. V lost 4 bases, J lost 0 bases, and 14 bases lay in between. CDR3 in DNA: TGCGCCAGCAGCACCAGCAAGCTAAACTCCTACGAGCAGTACTTC. Its protein is CASSTSKLNSYEQYF.

This clonotype was found many times. This sequence joins TRBV5-1 and TRBJ2-7; D remains ambiguous. Trimming took off 0 bases at V and 5 bases at J, with 15 bases between the two ends. The CDR3 loop spans 15 amino acids. The germline CDR1 and CDR2 sequences are SGHRS and YFSETQ. The CDR3 region has the DNA TGCGCCAGCAGCTTGGAAGGGCTCGAGAAGGACGAGCAGTACTTC. Translation: CASSLEGLEKDEQYF.

This clonotype was observed a handful of times. This rearrangement joins TRBV28 to TRBJ1-2, with D maybe TRBD1 (6 bases). This CDR3 has 13 amino acids. Germline V CDR1 and CDR2: MDHEN, SYDVKM. V dropped 8 bases and J dropped 8 bases, with 18 bases sitting between them. CDR3 nucleotide sequence: TGTGCCAGCTCTTCTCCGGGGGCACGCGGCTACACCTTC. Protein sequence: CASSSPGARGYTF.

The chain links TRBV19 to TRBJ2-7; 7 bases are a match to TRBD2. V dropped 5 bases and J dropped 6; count of bases not matched to a gene: 7. From germline, CDR1 is LNHDA and CDR2 SQIVND (reference sequence). There are 13 residues in the CDR3. The CDR3 nucleotides read TGTGCCAGTAGTGGAGACGGGAGGCCCGAGCAGTACTTC. Translating gives CASSGDGRPEQYF.

This clonotype was recorded many times. This chain uses TRBV5-1 with TRBJ1-2; D is possibly TRBD1 (6 bases). Trimming took off 4 bases at V and 6 bases at J, with 19 bases between the two ends. Germline V gene data show CDR1 as SGHRS and CDR2 as YFSETQ. The length of the CDR3 is 15 residues. The CDR3 loop is CASSPYFDRPNGYTF. The CDR3 DNA reads as TGCGCCAGCAGCCCTTACTTCGACAGGCCCAATGGCTACACCTTC. The entire variable domain, with the rest obtained from reference TRBV5-1 and TRBJ1-2, is as follows: KAGVTQTPRYLIKTRGQQVTLSCSPISGHRSVSWYQQTPGQGLQFLFEYFSETQRNKGNFPGRFSGRQFSNSRSEMNVSTLELGDSALYLCASSPYFDRPNGYTFGSGTRLTVV.

This clonotype was observed at least ten times. This chain joins TRBV6-1 and TRBJ1-5; possibly TRBD1 for D (5 bases). CDR1 is MNHNS, CDR2 SASEGT, per germline. V lost 3 bases and J 6 bases, leaving 15 bases between the germline ends. This CDR3 is built from 15 residues. The CDR3 here is CASSERTGGGQPQHF. The CDR3 coding sequence is TGTGCCAGCAGTGAGCGGACTGGGGGAGGTCAGCCCCAGCATTTT.

There are a few counts of this clonotype. The rearrangement joins TRBV30 to TRBJ1-2; 8 bases match TRBD1. V lost 2 bases, J lost 3 bases, and 5 bases stayed unmatched. The CDR3 has 14 residues. CDR1 is GTSNPN, CDR2 SVGIG, per germline (reference sequence). The CDR3 sequence is CAWSLGQGYYGYTF. The CDR3 DNA reads as TGTGCCTGGAGTCTCGGACAGGGATACTATGGCTACACCTTC.